Sequencing of this TCR beta chain was carried out in a study of post-analysis software for immune sequencing data. Whole-study results and caveats: When the samples were clustered directly with F measure, those that had been prepared in the same batch showed strong co-clustering. Significantly lower normalized Chao1 diversity was found in patients with multiple sclerosis relative to controls. Five TRBV segments, including TRBV5-6, TRBV5-1 and TRBV20-1, were more frequent in patients than controls.

This CDR3 is built from 15 residues. Germline values: CDR1 MDHEN, CDR2 SYDVKM. Between the trimmed V and J ends, which lost 4 bases and 7 bases, there was a span of 17 bases. The library was made from cDNA and included unique molecular identifiers. TCRdb itself ran the PCR reads through MiXCR, one entry per CDR3 protein. The sample lists hundreds of thousands of distinct CDR3 sequences, about 50% occurring once. About this clonotype: The target antigen is unknown.

The chain combines TRBV28 with TRBJ1-5; D is unclear. Source material: blood. This receptor was identified in a girl between 10 and 17 years old with multiple sclerosis. CDR3 in amino acids: CASSSLDAAEQPQHF. CDR3 in DNA: TGTGCCAGCAGTTCCTTAGACGCGGCGGAACAGCCCCAGCATTTT.